The sequence of this TCR beta chain was determined in a study of T cells in Graves' hyperthyroidism and ophthalmopathy. Study outcomes and limitations: Stable hyperthyroidism was told apart from ophthalmopathy by a model built on 13 V-J features.

It was RNA transcripts that yielded the amplified TCR beta CDR3 regions. Researchers ran a first-round RT-PCR on the TCR CDR3 using the HTBI primer set. From the multiplex PCR reads, TCRdb called clonotypes with MiXCR, one entry per CDR3 protein. This table has about 690,000 distinct CDR3 sequences, roughly 17% appearing once. The germline V gene encodes CDR1 SGHRS and CDR2 YFSETQ. This CDR3 has 15 residues. With V trimmed by 4 bases and J by 8 bases, 10 bases remained unmatched. A word on this clonotype: Antigen: not known.

The patients, who ranged from 18 to 65 in age, presented with newly diagnosed hyperthyroidism lasting under 2 months. Diagnosis rested on symptoms, serum thyroxine and TRAb, thyroid ultrasound, and orbital computed tomography. The chain couples TRBV5-1 to TRBJ2-7; 12 nucleotides line up with TRBD2. Sequenced: blood. This receptor was taken from a man aged 50 to 60 with Graves' hyperthyroidism. The CDR3 loop reads CASSPGLAGQRKQYF. The CDR3 DNA follows: TGCGCCAGCAGCCCAGGACTAGCGGGACAGAGGAAGCAGTACTTC. Together with reference TRBV5-1 and TRBJ2-7, the CDR3 gives the full variable domain: KAGVTQTPRYLIKTRGQQVTLSCSPISGHRSVSWYQQTPGQGLQFLFEYFSETQRNKGNFPGRFSGRQFSNSRSEMNVSTLELGDSALYLCASSPGLAGQRKQYFGPGTRLTVT.